This T cell receptor beta chain was profiled in a study of response to subunit inactivated influenza vaccine. General study points: A suggestion made by the authors is that each seasonal influenza vaccination recruits few new T cells.

Turning to this clonotype: Antigen specificity is unknown.

From the RT-PCR reads, TCRdb called clonotypes with MiXCR, one entry per CDR3 protein. This table holds 700,000 to 900,000 distinct CDR3 sequences, over 20% found once. V lost 6 bases to trimming and J lost 2 bases, with 17 bases between them. CDR3 size: 15 residues. Germline V gene sequence: CDR1 SGHRS, CDR2 YFSETQ. The chain combines TRBV5-1 with TRBJ2-5, with D maybe TRBD2 (6 bases). The sequenced sample was PBMCs from blood, obtained more than 4 days after vaccination. This clonotype originated in a man over 45 who received an inactivated influenza vaccine. The CDR3 region has the DNA TGCGCCAGCAACGTAAGGACGGGACTTCAAGAGACCCAGTACTTC. Protein sequence: CASNVRTGLQETQYF.